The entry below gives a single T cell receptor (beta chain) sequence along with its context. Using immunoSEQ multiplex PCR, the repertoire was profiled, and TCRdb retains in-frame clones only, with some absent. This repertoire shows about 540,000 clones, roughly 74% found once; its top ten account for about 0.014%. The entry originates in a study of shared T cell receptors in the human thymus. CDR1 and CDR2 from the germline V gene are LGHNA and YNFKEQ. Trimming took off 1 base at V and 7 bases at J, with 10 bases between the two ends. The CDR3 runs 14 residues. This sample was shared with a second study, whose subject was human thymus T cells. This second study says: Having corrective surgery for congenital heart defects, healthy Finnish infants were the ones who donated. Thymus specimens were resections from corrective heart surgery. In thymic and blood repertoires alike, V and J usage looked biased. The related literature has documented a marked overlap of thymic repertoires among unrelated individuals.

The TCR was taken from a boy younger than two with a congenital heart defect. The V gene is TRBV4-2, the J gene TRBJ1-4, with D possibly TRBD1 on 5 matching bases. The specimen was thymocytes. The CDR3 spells CASSQARGFEKLFF. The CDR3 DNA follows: TGTGCCAGCAGCCAAGCCCGGGGGTTTGAAAAACTGTTTTTT.